The 26 T cell receptor beta chains below come from one sample, sequenced in a study of preoperative IRX-2 immunotherapy in early breast cancer. The data were produced by immunoSEQ multiplex PCR, yet TCRdb's version contains in-frame clones alone and is incomplete. The sample contains about 29,000 clones, around 87% of which appear only once. Treatment meaning: preoperative locoregional IRX-2 cytokine immunotherapy. This specimen was collected from a patient treated with IRX-2 immunotherapy. The receptors here all came from a human donor with breast cancer.

The gene calls are TRBV19 and TRBJ1-5; 9 bases are shared with TRBD1. The germline V gene has CDR1 LNHDA and CDR2 SQIVND (reference sequence). Trimming took 4 bases from V and 2 from J; bases not matched to a gene: 0. The CDR3 has 14 residues. The CDR3: CASSRTGGNQPQHF. The DNA of the CDR3 is TGTGCCAGTAGTAGGACAGGGGGCAATCAGCCCCAGCATTTT.

The rearrangement joins TRBV21-1 to TRBJ2-2; the table's D call of TRBD2 was not tested on the DNA. TRBV21-1 is recorded as a pseudogene. There are 16 residues in the CDR3. DNA for the CDR3: TGTGCCAGCAGCGACGGAGCGGGAGAGAACACCGGGGAGCTGTTTTTT. This encodes CASSDGAGENTGELFF.

The chain recombines TRBV19 with TRBJ1-1, with D maybe TRBD1 (5 bases). Trimming pared 3 bases from V and 4 bases from J, leaving 9 bases between. The CDR3 totals 13 residues. Germline V CDR1 and CDR2: LNHDA, SQIVND (reference sequence). CDR3 in DNA: TGTGCCAGTAGTATGAACGGGGGCACTGAAGCTTTCTTT. Its protein product is CASSMNGGTEAFF.

The chain carries TRBV11-2 and TRBJ1-1, with unresolved D. This CDR3 spans 14 amino acids. Germline CDR1 SGHAT, CDR2 FQNNGV. Trimming took off 5 bases at V and 0 bases at J, with 10 bases between the two ends. In DNA form, the CDR3 reads TGTGCCAGCAGCCAAAATTGGGTGAACACTGAAGCTTTCTTT. As protein: CASSQNWVNTEAFF.

The chain employs TRBV14 and TRBJ1-1, with D uncertain. Trimming stripped 4 bases from V and 1 base from J, with 13 bases between. Germline assignment: CDR1 SGHDN and CDR2 FVKESK. The length of the CDR3 is 15 residues. The DNA for the CDR3 is TGTGCCAGCAGCCGATTAGAGGGAGGGAACACTGAAGCTTTCTTT. It yields the protein CASSRLEGGNTEAFF.

The chain joins TRBV6-6 to TRBJ2-3; no firm D call. This CDR3 spans 16 amino acids. Germline V lookup: CDR1 MNHNY, CDR2 SVGAGI (reference sequence). Trimming removed 0 bases at V and 4 bases at J, with 14 bases between. The CDR3 is CASSYSKGGNSDTQYF. The CDR3 bases are TGTGCCAGCAGTTACTCGAAGGGTGGTAATTCAGATACGCAGTATTTT.

The chain recombines TRBV5-1 with TRBJ1-3; 7 bases match TRBD1. Germline CDR1 is SGHRS and CDR2 is YFSETQ. The CDR3 spans 15 residues. J was trimmed by 8 bases and V by 0 bases; bases with no gene match: 8. CDR3 coding DNA: TGCGCCAGCAGCTTGGATAACAGGGGACGGGACACCATATATTTT. Its translation: CASSLDNRGRDTIYF.

The chain links TRBV11-2 to TRBJ1-2; D is possibly TRBD1 (5 bases). The V end lost 1 base, the J end lost 5 bases, and 14 bases lay between the germline ends. The CDR3 is 15 amino acids. Germline V gene lookup returns CDR1 SGHAT and CDR2 FQNNGV. DNA of the CDR3: TGTGCCAGCAGCTTAGTCCAGGGATGGTATTATGGCTACACCTTC. As protein: CASSLVQGWYYGYTF. Looking up the rest from reference TRBV11-2 and TRBJ1-2 gives the full variable domain: EAGVAQSPRYKIIEKRQSVAFWCNPISGHATLYWYQQILGQGPKLLIQFQNNGVVDDSQLPKDRFSAERLKGVDSTLKIQPAKLEDSAVYLCASSLVQGWYYGYTFGSGTRLTVV.

The chain carries TRBV11-2 and TRBJ2-1, with 10 bases lining up with TRBD2. This CDR3 is 15 amino acids long. CDR1 and CDR2 (germline): SGHAT, FQNNGV. V dropped 3 bases and J dropped 13; count of bases not matched to a gene: 12. The CDR3 DNA reads as TGTGCCAGCAGCTTCGGGATAGCGGGAGGCCATCGCCAGTTCTTC. Translation gives CASSFGIAGGHRQFF.

The V gene is TRBV2, the J gene TRBJ2-5; D unclear. Germline values: CDR1 SNHLY, CDR2 FYNNEI. V lost 8 bases, J lost 4 bases, and 11 bases lay in between. CDR3 length: 12 amino acids. CDR3 loop: CASWIGAETQYF. The CDR3 nucleotides are TGTGCCAGCTGGATCGGCGCAGAGACCCAGTACTTC.

The genes are TRBV25-1 and TRBJ1-2; no clear D gene. The CDR3 totals 14 residues. Germline V gene lookup returns CDR1 MGHDK and CDR2 SYGVNS. Trimming left V 2 bases short and J 4 bases short, with 11 bases between. CDR3 protein: CASSEAGGFYGYTF. For the CDR3, the DNA is TGTGCCAGCAGTGAAGCAGGAGGATTCTATGGCTACACCTTC.

This clone was observed a single time. This rearrangement joins TRBV5-6 to TRBJ2-5, with D perhaps matching TRBD2 (5 bases). CDR1 is SGHDT and CDR2 is YYEEEE in the germline V gene. V was pared by 0 bases and J by 4 bases, with 10 bases between. There are 14 residues in the CDR3. For the CDR3, the DNA is TGTGCCAGCAGCTTGGCGGGGTCAGCAGAGACCCAGTACTTC. This gives the protein CASSLAGSAETQYF.

The gene calls are TRBV15 and TRBJ1-4; no reliable D call. Trimming pared 4 bases from V and 8 bases from J, leaving 17 bases between. From germline, CDR1 is LNHNV and CDR2 YYDKDF (reference sequence). The CDR3 is 15 residues long. CDR3 DNA sequence: TGTGCCACCAGCAACTCTTGGGATGCGGAAGAAAAACTGTTTTTT. Its protein product is CATSNSWDAEEKLFF.

The chain links TRBV19 to TRBJ1-5; maybe TRBD1 (6 bases). The CDR3 totals 13 residues. V was clipped by 3 bases and J by 7 bases, with 10 bases between them. Germline loops: CDR1 LNHDA, CDR2 SQIVND (reference sequence). The CDR3 protein is CASSMGAEQPQHF. CDR3 DNA: TGTGCCAGTAGTATGGGGGCTGAGCAGCCCCAGCATTTT.

CDR3 sequence: CASSPPLGQGTEAFF. CDR3 bases: TGTGCCAGCAGTCCTCCTTTAGGCCAGGGGACTGAAGCTTTCTTT. The rearrangement uses TRBV28 and TRBJ1-1; a weak D match, TRBD1 (6 bases). V was shortened by 5 bases and J by 5 bases, with 18 bases between the two germline ends. CDR3 length equals 15 residues. Germline V lookup: CDR1 MDHEN, CDR2 SYDVKM.

The chain uses TRBV4-1 and TRBJ1-2; TRBD1 matches at 7 bases. This CDR3 is 14 amino acids long. The germline V gene has CDR1 MGHRA and CDR2 YSYEKL. V shed 6 bases, J shed 6 bases, and the junction held 10 bases outside the gene matches. The DNA for the CDR3 is TGCGCCAGCAGTCTCGTGACAGGGTTTGATGGCTACACCTTC. This gives the protein CASSLVTGFDGYTF.

This chain joins TRBV13 and TRBJ1-2; no firm D call. CDR1 and CDR2 (germline): PRHDT, FYEKMQ (reference sequence). The CDR3 sequence is 13 residues long. Trimming left V 0 bases short and J 2 bases short, with 4 bases between. Here the CDR3 DNA reads TGTGCCAGCAGCTTAGGACAGAACTATGGCTACACCTTC. It codes for CASSLGQNYGYTF.

The rearrangement uses TRBV7-9 and TRBJ2-1; a possible D gene is TRBD2 (6 bases). The CDR3 runs to 16 residues. Trimming left V 1 base short and J 2 bases short, with 12 bases between. CDR1 is SEHNR, CDR2 FQNEAQ, per germline (reference sequence). The chain's CDR3 is CASSLGDLMAYNEQFF. The CDR3 DNA reads as TGTGCCAGCAGCTTAGGGGACTTAATGGCCTACAATGAGCAGTTCTTC. Supplemented by reference TRBV7-9 and TRBJ2-1, the full variable domain reads DTGVSQNPRHKITKRGQNVTFRCDPISEHNRLYWYRQTLGQGPEFLTYFQNEAQLEKSRLLSDRFSAERPKGSFSTLEIQRTEQGDSAMYLCASSLGDLMAYNEQFFGPGTRLTVL.

The rearrangement links TRBV21-1 to TRBJ1-2; the table's D call, TRBD1, has no DNA check behind it. TRBV21-1 is tagged as a pseudogene. This CDR3 has 19 residues. The CDR3 region has the DNA TGTGCCAGCATAAGGATCCCCACCCCCGTCGACAGCTTTAACTATGGCTACACCTTC. Amino acid sequence: CASIRIPTPVDSFNYGYTF.

CDR3 sequence reads: CASSPTGTDQPQHF. CDR3 DNA sequence: TGTGCCAGCAGCCCCACAGGGACGGATCAGCCCCAGCATTTT. The chain recombines TRBV2 with TRBJ1-5; the D gene is possibly TRBD1 (6 bases). The CDR3 runs 14 residues. The germline V and J ends were trimmed by 6 bases and 5 bases, with 14 bases remaining between them. Per germline, CDR1 SNHLY and CDR2 FYNNEI.

The J gene is TRBJ2-2, the V gene TRBV27, with a weak D call TRBD2 (6 bases). The V end was cut by 6 bases, the J end by 7 bases, with 15 bases between. CDR1 is MNHEY, CDR2 SMNVEV, per germline (reference sequence). The length of the CDR3 is 14 residues. The CDR3 nucleotides are TGTGCCAGCAGCCTCGTAGGAGGGATCGGGGAGCTGTTTTTT. Its protein product is CASSLVGGIGELFF.

The rearrangement links TRBV21-1 to TRBJ2-1; the D call of TRBD2 is as the table states it, not checked on the DNA. TRBV21-1 is described as a pseudogene. The CDR3 spans 18 residues. The CDR3: CASSKRGEAGGGENEQFF. CDR3 nucleotides: TGTGCCAGCAGCAAAAGAGGAGAAGCGGGAGGGGGGGAGAATGAGCAGTTCTTC.

The V and J genes are TRBV19 and TRBJ2-4; D is possibly TRBD1 (6 bases). Germline assignment: CDR1 LNHDA and CDR2 SQIVND (reference sequence). Trimming cost V 5 bases and J 1 base, with 18 bases left between them. There are 17 residues in the CDR3. The CDR3 reads CASSPWGRRVAKNIQYF. The CDR3 region has the DNA TGTGCCAGTAGTCCCTGGGGGCGGCGGGTGGCCAAAAACATTCAGTACTTC.

This chain joins TRBV4-1 and TRBJ2-5; 10 bases agree with TRBD1. The CDR3 is 16 amino acids. The V gene end was trimmed by 4 bases and the J gene end by 5 bases; junction bases not matched to a gene: 10. Germline loops: CDR1 MGHRA, CDR2 YSYEKL. Here the CDR3 reads CASSRTGGFLMETQYF. The DNA of the CDR3 is TGCGCCAGCAGCCGGACAGGGGGGTTCTTGATGGAGACCCAGTACTTC.

The chain joins TRBV6-5 to TRBJ2-7; D is unclear. V was trimmed by 2 bases and J by 3 bases, leaving 14 bases between them. CDR1 is MNHEY and CDR2 is SVGAGI in the germline V gene. The CDR3 is made up of 15 amino acids. The CDR3 coding sequence is TGTGCCAGCAGTTACGGTAGACTTAATCTCTACGAGCAGTACTTC. It specifies CASSYGRLNLYEQYF.

The chain uses TRBV11-1 and TRBJ2-3, with 10 bases aligning to TRBD1. V lost 6 bases to trimming and J lost 5 bases; unmatched junction nucleotides: 11. The CDR3 contains 16 residues. CDR1 is SGHAT and CDR2 is FQDESV in the germline V gene (reference sequence). CDR3 sequence reads: CASSRNPTGGRDTQYF. As DNA, the CDR3 is TGTGCCAGCAGTCGCAACCCGACAGGGGGCAGAGATACGCAGTATTTT.